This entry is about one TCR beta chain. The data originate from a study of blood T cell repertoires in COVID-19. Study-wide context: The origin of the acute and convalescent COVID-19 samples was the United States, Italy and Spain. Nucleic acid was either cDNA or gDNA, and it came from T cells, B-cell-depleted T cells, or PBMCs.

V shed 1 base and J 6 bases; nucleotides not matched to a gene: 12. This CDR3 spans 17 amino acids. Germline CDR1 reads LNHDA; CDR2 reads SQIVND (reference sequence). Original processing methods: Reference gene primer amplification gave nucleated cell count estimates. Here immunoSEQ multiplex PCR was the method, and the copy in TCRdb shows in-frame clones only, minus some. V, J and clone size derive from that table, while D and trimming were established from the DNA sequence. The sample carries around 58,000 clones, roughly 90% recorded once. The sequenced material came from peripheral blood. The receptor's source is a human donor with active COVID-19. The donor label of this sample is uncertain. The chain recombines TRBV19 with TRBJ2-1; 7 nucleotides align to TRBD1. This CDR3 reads CASSIGGSDRRPNEQFF. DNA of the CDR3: TGTGCCAGTAGTATAGGGGGTTCGGACAGGCGACCCAATGAGCAGTTCTTC.